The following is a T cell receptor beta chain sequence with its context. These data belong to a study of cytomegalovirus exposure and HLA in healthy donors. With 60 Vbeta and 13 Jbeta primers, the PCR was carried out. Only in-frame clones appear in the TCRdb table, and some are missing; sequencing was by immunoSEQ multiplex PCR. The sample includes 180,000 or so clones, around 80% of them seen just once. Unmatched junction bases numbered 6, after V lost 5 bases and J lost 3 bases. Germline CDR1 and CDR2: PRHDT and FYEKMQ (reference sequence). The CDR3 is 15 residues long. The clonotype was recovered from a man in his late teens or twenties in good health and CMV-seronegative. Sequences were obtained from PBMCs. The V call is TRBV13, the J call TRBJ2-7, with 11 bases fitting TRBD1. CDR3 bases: TGTGCCAGCAGCACCCGGGACAGGGGGGGCTACGAGCAGTACTTC. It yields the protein CASSTRDRGGYEQYF.